The rows below give T cell receptor beta chains drawn from one sample of a study of neoadjuvant anti-PD-1 for oral cavity cancer. Using immunoSEQ multiplex PCR, the repertoire was profiled, and TCRdb retains in-frame clones only, with some absent. The profile shows about 16,000 clones, 72% of them singletons. The sample in question was PBMCs, obtained before nivolumab (anti-PD-1) treatment. Receptor source: a person aged 35 to 85 with oral cavity squamous cell carcinoma. Each CDR3 is given with its conserved first and last residue. D genes are given only for firm matches. Where a row states a size, it is once, few, many or the class of an expanded clone; other rows omit it.

size: few; J: TRBJ1-5; V: TRBV5-5; D: TRBD1; DNA: TGTGCCAGCAGCCCCTGGACAGGGGTCGATCAGCCCCAGCATTTT; CDR3: CASSPWTGVDQPQHF
size: .; J: TRBJ1-1; V: TRBV6-5; D: .; DNA: TGTGCCAGCAGTGTGGGCGCGGAGAACACTGAAGCTTTCTTT; CDR3: CASSVGAENTEAFF
size: .; J: TRBJ1-5; V: TRBV27; D: TRBD1; DNA: TGTGCCAGCAAAGGGACAGGGTGGTATGGTAGCAATCAGCCCCAGCATTTT; CDR3: CASKGTGWYGSNQPQHF
size: .; J: TRBJ2-3; V: TRBV5-1; D: .; DNA: TGCGCCAGCAGCTTGATCCTAGCAGCTAGCACAGATACGCAGTATTTT; CDR3: CASSLILAASTDTQYF
size: .; J: TRBJ1-1; V: TRBV19; D: .; DNA: TGTGCCAGCCTGAAACAGTCAACTTTCTTGAACACTGAAGCTTTCTTT; CDR3: CASLKQSTFLNTEAFF
size: .; J: TRBJ2-7; V: TRBV18; D: .; DNA: TGTGCCAGCTCACCAGACCCTGGAAACCACGAGCAGTACTTC; CDR3: CASSPDPGNHEQYF
size: once; J: TRBJ2-3; V: TRBV9; D: TRBD1; DNA: TGTGCCAGCAGCGCAGGACAGGGACGCGCAGATACGCAGTATTTT; CDR3: CASSAGQGRADTQYF
size: .; J: TRBJ1-1; V: TRBV29-1; D: .; DNA: TGCAGCGTTGATATGGGGGACTTGAACACTGAAGCTTTCTTT; CDR3: CSVDMGDLNTEAFF
size: .; J: TRBJ1-3; V: TRBV5-1; D: .; DNA: TGCGCCAGCAGCTTAAACAGGGAAAACCCTGGAAACACCATATATTTT; CDR3: CASSLNRENPGNTIYF
size: .; J: TRBJ2-7; V: TRBV6-6; D: .; DNA: TGTGCCAGCAGTTGCTCGAGTCGGGGGGCCTACGGCGAGCAGTACTTC; CDR3: CASSCSSRGAYGEQYF
size: once; J: TRBJ1-2; V: TRBV6-5; D: .; DNA: TGTGCCAGCAGTTCCCAGACAGAGAGCTATGGCTACACCTTC; CDR3: CASSSQTESYGYTF
size: .; J: TRBJ1-2; V: TRBV5-1; D: .; DNA: TGCGCCAGCAGCCCCGGCACGTTCGGCTATGGCTACACCTTC; CDR3: CASSPGTFGYGYTF
size: .; J: TRBJ1-2; V: TRBV4-1; D: .; DNA: TGCGCCAGCAGCCAAGATTCTCGGGGTCTAAAGATTTTTGGCTACACCTTC; CDR3: CASSQDSRGLKIFGYTF
size: .; J: TRBJ2-7; V: TRBV11-2; D: TRBD1; DNA: TGTGCCAGCAGCCGCCTGGGACAGGCGCTTTCCTCCGAGCAGTACTTC; CDR3: CASSRLGQALSSEQYF
size: once; J: TRBJ1-3; V: TRBV5-1; D: TRBD1; DNA: TGCGCCAGCAGCCACGGGACAGGGGGAGGTGGAAACACCATATATTTT; CDR3: CASSHGTGGGGNTIYF
size: few; J: TRBJ2-7; V: TRBV28; D: TRBD1; DNA: TGTGCCAGCAGGGGATCAGGGGGTACGGACGAGCAGTACTTC; CDR3: CASRGSGGTDEQYF
size: .; J: TRBJ2-1; V: TRBV6-5; D: TRBD2; DNA: TGTGCCAGCAGAGGGACTAGCGGGGGTGACGGGCAGTTCTTC; CDR3: CASRGTSGGDGQFF
size: .; J: TRBJ1-5; V: TRBV2; D: .; DNA: TGTGCCAGCAGTGATAATGGGTATAACAATCAGCCCCAGCATTTT; CDR3: CASSDNGYNNQPQHF
size: .; J: TRBJ2-2; V: TRBV5-1; D: .; DNA: TGCGCCAGCAGCTTGGCCATTGCAGTCCGGATTAACACCGGGGAGCTGTTTTTT; CDR3: CASSLAIAVRINTGELFF
size: .; J: TRBJ2-2; V: TRBV28; D: TRBD1; DNA: TGTGCCAGCCGGACAGGGAACACCGGGGAGCTGTTTTTT; CDR3: CASRTGNTGELFF
size: .; J: TRBJ1-1; V: TRBV7-8; D: .; DNA: TGTGCCAGCAGCTTAGGCAGAATCTCCACTGAAGCTTTCTTT; CDR3: CASSLGRISTEAFF
size: .; J: TRBJ1-1; V: TRBV6-5; D: .; DNA: TGTGCCAGCAGTTCGGCGGAACTCAACACTGAAGCTTTCTTT; CDR3: CASSSAELNTEAFF
size: .; J: TRBJ2-3; V: TRBV5-5; D: .; DNA: TGTGCCAGCAGCTTGAGAGTGGGCACAGATACGCAGTATTTT; CDR3: CASSLRVGTDTQYF
size: .; J: TRBJ2-5; V: TRBV7-9; D: .; DNA: TGTGCCAGCAGCCCCGCGGCGGGCCAGGAGACCCAGTACTTC; CDR3: CASSPAAGQETQYF
size: .; J: TRBJ2-7; V: TRBV6-6; D: .; DNA: TGTGCCAGCAGTTACTGGGAGCGCGGGTACGAGCAGTACTTC; CDR3: CASSYWERGYEQYF
size: .; J: TRBJ2-1; V: TRBV5-6; D: TRBD1; DNA: TGTGCCGGTGGGGACAGGGCCAGCAATGAGCAGTTCTTC; CDR3: CAGGDRASNEQFF
size: .; J: TRBJ1-6; V: TRBV30; D: .; DNA: TGTGCCTGGAGTCGCCAGTCTAATTCACCCCTCCACTTT; CDR3: CAWSRQSNSPLHF
size: few; J: TRBJ1-1; V: TRBV19; D: .; DNA: TGTGCCAGTAGTTGGTTACTAAACACTGAAGCTTTCTTT; CDR3: CASSWLLNTEAFF
size: few; J: TRBJ1-5; V: TRBV15; D: .; DNA: TGTGCCACCAGCAGAGCCATCAGGGGATGGGGCAGCAATCAGCCCCAGCATTTT; CDR3: CATSRAIRGWGSNQPQHF
size: .; J: TRBJ1-4; V: TRBV10-3; D: .; DNA: TGTGCCATCGGGGATTCTAATGAAAAACTGTTTTTT; CDR3: CAIGDSNEKLFF
size: .; J: TRBJ2-6; V: TRBV5-1; D: .; DNA: TGCGCCAGCAGCTCACGGTCTGGGGCCAACGTCCTGACTTTC; CDR3: CASSSRSGANVLTF
size: .; J: TRBJ2-7; V: TRBV5-6; D: TRBD1; DNA: TGTGCCAGCAGCCCCAGGCAGGGGGCGTACTCCGAGCAGTACTTC; CDR3: CASSPRQGAYSEQYF
size: .; J: TRBJ2-3; V: TRBV5-1; D: .; DNA: TGCGCCAGCAGCGAGGGCGCCCGGGATACGCAGTATTTT; CDR3: CASSEGARDTQYF
size: once; J: TRBJ1-1; V: TRBV11-2; D: .; DNA: TGTGCCAGCAGCTCCACTCCAGGGTTAGCTTTCTTT; CDR3: CASSSTPGLAFF
size: few; J: TRBJ2-3; V: TRBV5-1; D: .; DNA: TGCGCCAGCAGCTTGGCCGGGGGACCAGATACGCAGTATTTT; CDR3: CASSLAGGPDTQYF
size: .; J: TRBJ2-7; V: TRBV19; D: TRBD2; DNA: TGTGCCACCCGAGAGGGACTAGCGGGAGGAAGGGAGCAGTACTTC; CDR3: CATREGLAGGREQYF
size: .; J: TRBJ1-1; V: TRBV28; D: .; DNA: TGTGCCAGCAGCTTACTGCTTGAAGCTTTCTTT; CDR3: CASSLLLEAFF
size: .; J: TRBJ2-7; V: TRBV5-1; D: TRBD2; DNA: TGCGCCAGCAGCTTGGTAACAGCGGGGTACGAGCAGTACTTC; CDR3: CASSLVTAGYEQYF
size: .; J: TRBJ2-1; V: TRBV27; D: .; DNA: TGTGCCAGCTACGGGGCAAGATCAATGAAGCAGTTCTTC; CDR3: CASYGARSMKQFF
size: .; J: TRBJ2-5; V: TRBV6-6; D: .; DNA: TGTGCCAGCAGCAACCACGCCGGAGTCATGGAGACCCAGTACTTC; CDR3: CASSNHAGVMETQYF